The following is a T cell receptor beta chain sequence with its context. MiXCR, applied by TCRdb to the 5' RACE reads, yields one record per CDR3 protein. The data contain about 360,000 distinct CDR3 sequences, 13% to 15% of them seen just once; the ten biggest clones take up under 25%. This CDR3 has 15 residues. CDR1 and CDR2 (germline): SGHRS, YFSETQ. V shed 0 bases, J shed 5 bases, and the junction held 3 bases outside the gene matches. The data stem from a study of T-cell memory formation after mild COVID-19. V gene TRBV5-1 combines with J gene TRBJ2-1, with 9 bases lining up with TRBD1. The source is a man aged 18 to 29 who had mild COVID-19 (a few samples of this study predate the infection). Cell type and time point are not known. Sequenced sample: PBMCs or a T cell subset sorted from them (not recorded which). CDR3 sequence reads: CASSLVDRGDNEQFF. For the CDR3, the DNA is TGCGCCAGCAGCTTGGTGGACAGGGGAGACAATGAGCAGTTCTTC.